Listed below are T cell receptor beta chains from one sample, sequenced in a study of blood T cell repertoires in COVID-19. Assay: immunoSEQ multiplex PCR; the TCRdb copy retains only in-frame clones and omits some. The sample has approximately 170,000 clones, around 83% seen once. Sequencing was performed on peripheral blood. The receptors shown here come from a woman aged 70-85 years with COVID-19, enrolled during active disease. CDR3s include the opening cysteine and the closing phenylalanine or tryptophan. A D gene is named only where the DNA matches it firmly. Clone size is not always given. Where it is, it says once, few, many or a class for expanded clones.

CDR3,DNA,D,J,V,size
CASSFGGEQYF,TGTGCCAGCAGCTTTGGAGGTGAGCAGTACTTC,.,TRBJ2-7,TRBV12-1,.
CASSRLAGVRTDTQYF,TGTGCCAGCAGCCGACTAGCGGGAGTTCGTACAGATACGCAGTATTTT,.,TRBJ2-3,TRBV21-1,.
CASRGWGGTEAFF,TGTGCCAGCAGGGGTTGGGGGGGCACTGAAGCTTTCTTT,.,TRBJ1-1,TRBV5-6,.
CASSTRRETTNEKLFF,TGTGCCAGCAGCACAAGACGGGAGACAACTAATGAAAAACTGTTTTTT,.,TRBJ1-4,TRBV7-9,.
CASSFTMDSPKAFF,TGTGCCAGCAGTTTTACAATGGACAGTCCTAAAGCTTTCTTT,.,TRBJ1-1,TRBV25-1,.
CASSSRTGYNEQFF,TGCGCCAGCAGCTCACGGACTGGATACAATGAGCAGTTCTTC,.,TRBJ2-1,TRBV5-1,.
CASSSYTGANTGELFF,TGTGCCAGCAGCTCTTATACAGGGGCTAACACCGGGGAGCTGTTTTTT,TRBD1,TRBJ2-2,TRBV28,.
CASSDSTDTQYF,TGCGCCAGCAGCGACTCCACAGATACGCAGTATTTT,.,TRBJ2-3,TRBV10-1,.
CASSNTPGQGEYEQYF,TGTGCCAGCAGTAACACGCCGGGACAGGGGGAATACGAGCAGTACTTC,TRBD1,TRBJ2-7,TRBV28,once
CASSLGTGDRYEQYF,TGTGCCAGCTCACTAGGGACAGGCGACCGCTACGAGCAGTACTTC,TRBD1,TRBJ2-7,TRBV18,.
CATRQGALTNTEAFF,TGTGCCACCCGGCAGGGGGCTTTAACGAACACTGAAGCTTTCTTT,TRBD1,TRBJ1-1,TRBV10-3,.
CASSIGTGVTYPGAFF,TGTGCCAGTAGTATAGGTACGGGAGTGACATACCCTGGAGCTTTCTTT,.,TRBJ1-1,TRBV19,.
CASSGQGSQETQYF,TGTGCCAGCAGTGGACAGGGGTCCCAAGAGACCCAGTACTTC,TRBD1,TRBJ2-5,TRBV28,few
CASSWREASYNEQFF,TGTGCCAGCAGTTGGCGGGAGGCGTCCTACAATGAGCAGTTCTTC,TRBD2,TRBJ2-1,TRBV6-5,.
CSARTGWSTDTQYF,TGCAGCGCCCGGACAGGGTGGAGCACAGATACGCAGTATTTT,TRBD1,TRBJ2-3,TRBV29-1,.
CASSPRQNTGELFF,TGTGCCAGCTCACCGAGACAAAACACCGGGGAGCTGTTTTTT,.,TRBJ2-2,TRBV18,.
CASSSGQGYQPQHF,TGTGCCAGCAGCTCCGGACAGGGCTATCAGCCCCAGCATTTT,TRBD1,TRBJ1-5,TRBV7-2,.
CASSERGNEQYF,TGTGCCAGCAGTGAAAGGGGAAACGAGCAGTACTTC,.,TRBJ2-7,TRBV2,.
CASSGPGQTYEQYF,TGTGCCAGCAGCGGTCCTGGACAAACCTACGAGCAGTACTTC,.,TRBJ2-7,TRBV9,.
CASSVVYGTGVNEQYF,TGTGCCAGCAGCGTAGTTTACGGGACAGGGGTCAACGAGCAGTACTTC,TRBD1,TRBJ2-7,TRBV28,few
CACRAAGIHEQYF,TGTGCCTGCCGCGCGGCAGGGATACACGAGCAGTACTTC,.,TRBJ2-7,TRBV30,.
CASSPADSSKNIQYF,TGTGCCAGCAGCCCGGCGGACAGCTCCAAAAACATTCAGTACTTC,.,TRBJ2-4,TRBV5-4,.
CASSSVGLIGTDTQYF,TGTGCCAGCAGCTCAGTGGGCCTTATTGGCACAGATACGCAGTATTTT,.,TRBJ2-3,TRBV9,.
CASSLGGEQFF,TGTGCCAGCAGCCTCGGGGGTGAGCAGTTCTTC,.,TRBJ2-1,TRBV3-1/TRBV3-2,.
CASSYSTHPGSGNTIYF,TGTGCCAGCAGTTACTCGACCCATCCGGGCTCTGGAAACACCATATATTTT,.,TRBJ1-3,TRBV6-2/TRBV6-3,.
CASMAEPGLARSNEQFF,TGTGCCAGTATGGCGGAGCCGGGACTAGCGAGATCGAATGAGCAGTTCTTC,TRBD2,TRBJ2-1,TRBV19,.
CASRTGNTEAFF,TGCGCCAGTCGGACAGGGAATACTGAAGCTTTCTTT,TRBD1,TRBJ1-1,TRBV5-1,.
CASSLLESPRVEKLFF,TGTGCCAGCAGCTTATTGGAGAGCCCGAGGGTGGAAAAACTGTTTTTT,.,TRBJ1-4,TRBV11-2,.
CASSYSRAGEQFF,TGTGCCAGCAGTTACTCGAGAGCGGGTGAGCAGTTCTTC,.,TRBJ2-1,TRBV6-5,.
CASSFGLNTEAFF,TGTGCCAGCAGTTTTGGGCTGAACACTGAAGCTTTCTTT,.,TRBJ1-1,TRBV11-3,.
CASSSSAGVEAFF,TGTGCCAGCAGCTCCTCCGCGGGGGTAGAAGCTTTCTTT,.,TRBJ1-1,TRBV7-9,.
CASSYSRDNSNQPQHF,TGTGCCAGCAGTTACTCGAGAGATAATAGCAATCAGCCCCAGCATTTT,.,TRBJ1-5,TRBV6-2/TRBV6-3,.
CASSHLPPGQGEKLFF,TGCGCCAGCAGCCATCTCCCCCCGGGACAGGGGGAAAAACTGTTTTTT,TRBD1,TRBJ1-4,TRBV4-1,.
CATSRGTGDQPQHF,TGTGCCACCAGCAGGGGGACAGGTGATCAGCCCCAGCATTTT,TRBD1,TRBJ1-5,TRBV15,.
CASSLAGQPNTEAFF,TGTGCCAGCAGCTTGGCGGGACAACCGAACACTGAAGCTTTCTTT,.,TRBJ1-1,TRBV5-5,.
CASSLDTYAYEQYF,TGTGCCAGCAGCCTCGACACCTACGCCTACGAGCAGTACTTC,.,TRBJ2-7,TRBV3-1/TRBV3-2,.
CASSQEAPTAGDTQYF,TGCGCCAGCAGCCAAGAAGCTCCTACCGCCGGAGATACGCAGTATTTT,.,TRBJ2-3,TRBV4-1,.
CASSGTGSYGGYTF,TGTGCCAGCTCCGGGACAGGGAGCTATGGTGGCTACACCTTC,TRBD1,TRBJ1-2,TRBV2,.
CASSQERGERGPKGNTEAFF,TGTGCCAGCAGCCAAGAGCGGGGGGAGAGGGGGCCTAAGGGGAACACTGAAGCTTTCTTT,TRBD1,TRBJ1-1,TRBV3-1/TRBV3-2,.
CASSVQGKRETQYF,TGTGCCAGCAGTGTGCAGGGAAAGAGGGAGACCCAGTACTTC,.,TRBJ2-5,TRBV2,.
CASQFARGSEQYF,TGTGCCAGCCAATTCGCCAGGGGGTCCGAGCAGTACTTC,TRBD1,TRBJ2-7,TRBV19,once
CASSQARRSLGLRESQETQYF,TGTGCCAGCAGCCAAGCGCGGAGATCCTTGGGCTTGAGGGAGTCCCAAGAGACCCAGTACTTC,.,TRBJ2-5,TRBV3-1/TRBV3-2,.
CASSIRRGPSKETQYF,TGTGCCAGTAGTATCAGGAGGGGGCCAAGCAAAGAGACCCAGTACTTC,.,TRBJ2-5,TRBV19,once
CASSLQGNYEQYF,TGCGCCAGCAGCTTGCAGGGGAACTACGAGCAGTACTTC,.,TRBJ2-7,TRBV5-1,few
CASSQDRTGSYGYTF,TGTGCCAGCAGCCAAGACCGGACAGGGAGCTATGGCTACACCTTC,TRBD1,TRBJ1-2,TRBV3-1/TRBV3-2,.
CASSSRAGGPYEQYF,TGTGCCAGCAGCTCCAGAGCGGGAGGCCCCTACGAGCAGTACTTC,TRBD2,TRBJ2-7,TRBV7-3,.
CASRAGQGGNTEAFF,TGTGCCAGTAGGGCAGGACAGGGCGGGAACACTGAAGCTTTCTTT,TRBD1,TRBJ1-1,TRBV19,.